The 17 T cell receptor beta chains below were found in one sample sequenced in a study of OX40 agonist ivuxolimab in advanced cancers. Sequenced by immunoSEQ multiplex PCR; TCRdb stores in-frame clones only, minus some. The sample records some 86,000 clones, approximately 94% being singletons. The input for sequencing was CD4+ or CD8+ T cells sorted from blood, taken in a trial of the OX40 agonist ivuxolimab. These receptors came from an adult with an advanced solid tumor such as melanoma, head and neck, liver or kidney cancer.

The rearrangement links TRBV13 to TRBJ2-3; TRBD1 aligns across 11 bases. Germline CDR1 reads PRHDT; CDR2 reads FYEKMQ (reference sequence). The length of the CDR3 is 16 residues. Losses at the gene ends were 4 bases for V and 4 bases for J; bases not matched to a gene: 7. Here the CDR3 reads CASSSTGGQGADTQYF. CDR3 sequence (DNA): TGTGCCAGCAGCTCGACGGGGGGACAGGGGGCAGATACGCAGTATTTT.

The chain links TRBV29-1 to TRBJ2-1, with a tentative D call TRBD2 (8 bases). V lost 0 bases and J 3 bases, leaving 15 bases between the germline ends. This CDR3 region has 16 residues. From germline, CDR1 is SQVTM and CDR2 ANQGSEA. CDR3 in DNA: TGCAGCGTTGAAGATCGGGGGGGACAGAGCTACAATGAGCAGTTCTTC. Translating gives CSVEDRGGQSYNEQFF.

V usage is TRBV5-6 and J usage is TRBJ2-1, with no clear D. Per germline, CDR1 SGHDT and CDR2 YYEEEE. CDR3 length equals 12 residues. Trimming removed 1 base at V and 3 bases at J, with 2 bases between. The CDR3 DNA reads TGTGCCAGCAGCTTGTACTACAATGAGCAGTTCTTC. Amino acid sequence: CASSLYYNEQFF.

In nucleotides, the CDR3 is TGTGCAAGGCACATGTGGCAGCTCTTACCAACTAATGAAAAACTGTTTTTT. It yields the protein CARHMWQLLPTNEKLFF. The genes are TRBV12-2 and TRBJ1-4. TRBV12-2 is a pseudogene. The CDR3 sequence is 17 residues long.

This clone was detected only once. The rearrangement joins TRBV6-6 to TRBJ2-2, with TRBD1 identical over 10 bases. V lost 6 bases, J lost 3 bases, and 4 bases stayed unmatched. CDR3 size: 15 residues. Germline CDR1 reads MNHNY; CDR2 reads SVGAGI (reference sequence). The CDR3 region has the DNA TGTGCCAGCAGCCCCGGGACAGGGGACACCGGGGAGCTGTTTTTT. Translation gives CASSPGTGDTGELFF.

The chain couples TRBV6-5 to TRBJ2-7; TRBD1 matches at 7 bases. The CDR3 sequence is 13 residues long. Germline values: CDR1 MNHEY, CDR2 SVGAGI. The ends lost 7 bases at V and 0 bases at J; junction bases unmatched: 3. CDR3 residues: CASTGGPSYEQYF. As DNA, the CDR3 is TGTGCCAGCACAGGGGGTCCCTCCTACGAGCAGTACTTC.

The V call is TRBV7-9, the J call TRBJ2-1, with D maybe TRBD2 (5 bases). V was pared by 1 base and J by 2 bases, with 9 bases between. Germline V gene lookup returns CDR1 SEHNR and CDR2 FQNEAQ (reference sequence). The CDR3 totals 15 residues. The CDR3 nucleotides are TGTGCCAGCAGCTTAGGAGGGAGCACCTACAATGAGCAGTTCTTC. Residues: CASSLGGSTYNEQFF.

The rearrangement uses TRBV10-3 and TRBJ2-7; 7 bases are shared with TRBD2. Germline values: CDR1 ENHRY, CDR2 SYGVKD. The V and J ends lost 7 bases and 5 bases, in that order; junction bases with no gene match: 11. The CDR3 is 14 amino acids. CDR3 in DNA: TGTGCCATCATTCGCGACGGGGGAGGGCACGAGCAGTACTTC. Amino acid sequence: CAIIRDGGGHEQYF.

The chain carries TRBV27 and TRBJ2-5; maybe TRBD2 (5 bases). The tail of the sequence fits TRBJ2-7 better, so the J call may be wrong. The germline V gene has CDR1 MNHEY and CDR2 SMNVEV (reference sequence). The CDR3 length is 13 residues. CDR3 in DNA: TGTGCCAGCAGTTTGAGTCGGGACTACGAGCAGTACTTC. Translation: CASSLSRDYEQYF.

CDR3 region: CSVASGGNSPLHF. CDR3 in DNA: TGCAGCGTGGCCTCCGGGGGGAATTCACCCCTCCACTTT. The V gene is TRBV29-1, the J gene TRBJ1-6, with a tentative D call TRBD1 (5 bases). Germline V gene data show CDR1 as SQVTM and CDR2 as ANQGSEA. The length of the CDR3 is 13 residues. The ends were cut back, 6 bases at V and 7 bases at J, with 13 bases in the middle.

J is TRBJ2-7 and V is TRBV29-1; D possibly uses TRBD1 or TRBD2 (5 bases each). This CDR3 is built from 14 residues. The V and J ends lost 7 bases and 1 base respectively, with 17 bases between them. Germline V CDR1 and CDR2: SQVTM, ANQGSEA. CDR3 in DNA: TGCAGCGCAAGACCAGGGACCACATCCTACGAGCAGTACTTC. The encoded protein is CSARPGTTSYEQYF.

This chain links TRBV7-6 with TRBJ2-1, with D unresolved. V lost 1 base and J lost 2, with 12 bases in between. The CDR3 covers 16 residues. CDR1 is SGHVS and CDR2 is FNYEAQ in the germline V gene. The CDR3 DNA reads TGTGCCAGCAGCTTAGAACCCCAGCAAGCCTACAATGAGCAGTTCTTC. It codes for CASSLEPQQAYNEQFF.

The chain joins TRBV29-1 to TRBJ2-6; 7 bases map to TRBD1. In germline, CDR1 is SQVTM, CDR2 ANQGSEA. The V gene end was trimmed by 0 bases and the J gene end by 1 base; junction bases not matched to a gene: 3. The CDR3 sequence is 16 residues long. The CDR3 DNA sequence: TGCAGCGTTGAAGATCGACAGGGATCTGGGGCCAACGTCCTGACTTTC. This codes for CSVEDRQGSGANVLTF.

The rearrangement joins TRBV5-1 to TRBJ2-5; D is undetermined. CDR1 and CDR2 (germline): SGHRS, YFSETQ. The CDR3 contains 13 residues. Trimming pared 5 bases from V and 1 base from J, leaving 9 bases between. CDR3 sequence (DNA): TGCGCCAGCAGGCCTTGGGGCCAAGAGACCCAGTACTTC. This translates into CASRPWGQETQYF.

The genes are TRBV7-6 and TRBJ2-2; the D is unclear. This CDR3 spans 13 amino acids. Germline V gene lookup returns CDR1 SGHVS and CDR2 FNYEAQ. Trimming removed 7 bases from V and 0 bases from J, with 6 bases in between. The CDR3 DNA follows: TGTGCCAGCAAGGCCCCGAACACCGGGGAGCTGTTTTTT. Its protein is CASKAPNTGELFF.

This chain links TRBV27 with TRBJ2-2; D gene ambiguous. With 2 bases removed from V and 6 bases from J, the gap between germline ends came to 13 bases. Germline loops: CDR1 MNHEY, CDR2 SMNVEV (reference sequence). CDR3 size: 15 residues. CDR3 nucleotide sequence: TGTGCCAGCAGTTTAACCAGTGGAGCCCCCGGGGAGCTGTTTTTT. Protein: CASSLTSGAPGELFF.

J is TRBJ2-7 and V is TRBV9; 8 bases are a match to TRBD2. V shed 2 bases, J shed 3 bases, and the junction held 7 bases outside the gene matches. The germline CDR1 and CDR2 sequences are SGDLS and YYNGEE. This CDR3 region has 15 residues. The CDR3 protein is CASSVSAGELYEQYF. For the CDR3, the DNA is TGTGCCAGCAGCGTTTCAGCGGGAGAACTCTACGAGCAGTACTTC.